The 10 T cell receptor beta chains below all came from one sample that was sequenced in a study of T cell changes during pregnancy in multiple sclerosis. TCRdb's table, derived via immunoSEQ multiplex PCR, lists solely in-frame clones and lacks some. The sample lists tens of thousands of clones; about nine tenths were seen once. This material consisted of CD8+ T cells from peripheral blood mononuclear cells, taken before pregnancy. The receptors were gathered from a female donor with multiple sclerosis, enrolled in a pregnancy study.

The CDR3 DNA reads as TGTGCCAGCAGTGGCAGGGGATCGTCCTACGAGCAGTACTTC. It specifies CASSGRGSSYEQYF. The genes are TRBV6-1 and TRBJ2-7; weak D call: TRBD1 (6 bases). Germline CDR1 reads MNHNS; CDR2 reads SASEGT. The V gene lost 4 bases and the J gene lost 1 base, with 11 bases spanning the gap. There are 14 residues in the CDR3.

CDR3 residues: CASSLLGQGPPEAFF. The CDR3 bases are TGTGCCAGTAGTCTTCTGGGACAGGGTCCCCCTGAAGCTTTCTTT. The chain couples TRBV19 to TRBJ1-1; 9 positions agree with TRBD1. CDR3 length: 15 amino acids. V shed 5 bases, J shed 6 bases, and the junction held 10 bases outside the gene matches. Germline lookup yields CDR1 LNHDA and CDR2 SQIVND (reference sequence).

CDR3 sequence (DNA): TGTGCCAGCAGCCCGAGACTAGCCGATTCAGATACGCAGTATTTT. This translates into CASSPRLADSDTQYF. V usage is TRBV4-2 and J usage is TRBJ2-3; 7 nucleotides align to TRBD2. Germline-derived CDR1 and CDR2 are LGHNA and YNFKEQ. This CDR3 region has 15 residues. The V and J ends lost 4 bases and 4 bases, in that order; junction bases with no gene match: 8.

This chain joins TRBV11-2 and TRBJ2-5; tentative D call: TRBD2 (5 bases). CDR1 is SGHAT, CDR2 FQNNGV, per germline. This CDR3 has 16 amino acids. The V end was cut by 6 bases, the J end by 1 base, with 18 bases between. For the CDR3, the DNA is TGTGCCAGCAGTCGAACCGGGGAAGGCCTCCAAGAGACCCAGTACTTC. Translating gives CASSRTGEGLQETQYF.

This CDR3 reads CASRADSMMNTEAFF. The CDR3 nucleotides read TGTGCCAGCAGGGCTGACAGCATGATGAACACTGAAGCTTTCTTT. The chain is built from TRBV6-4 and TRBJ1-1; tentatively, D is TRBD1 (5 bases). There are 15 residues in the CDR3. Per germline, CDR1 MRHNA and CDR2 SNTAGT. Trimming left V 6 bases short and J 0 bases short, with 14 bases between.

The CDR3: CASSERTGYGYTF. Written as DNA, the CDR3 is TGTGCCAGTAGTGAGAGGACAGGATATGGCTACACCTTC. The chain recombines TRBV19 with TRBJ1-2, with 7 bases aligning to TRBD1. CDR1 LNHDA and CDR2 SQIVND come from the germline V gene (reference sequence). The CDR3 runs 13 residues. V was clipped by 5 bases and J by 5 bases; unmatched bases: 5.

In DNA form, the CDR3 reads TGCGCCAGCAGCCAAGACGGCTCCTACGAGCAGTACTTC. Its protein product is CASSQDGSYEQYF. The chain joins TRBV4-3 to TRBJ2-7; D unresolved. V lost 0 bases and J 0 bases, leaving 3 bases between the germline ends. Germline V gene lookup returns CDR1 LGHNA and CDR2 YSLEER. The CDR3 contains 13 residues.

J is TRBJ1-2 and V is TRBV4-1; D gene uncertain. The V and J ends lost 0 bases and 0 bases respectively, with 8 bases between them. This CDR3 is built from 15 residues. Germline V gene sequence: CDR1 MGHRA, CDR2 YSYEKL. CDR3 coding DNA: TGCGCCAGCAGCCAAGAGCCCGGGGCTAACTATGGCTACACCTTC. Its translation is CASSQEPGANYGYTF.

This clone showed up many times. This specimen includes other DNA sequences encoding the same CDR3. The V and J genes are TRBV6-4 and TRBJ2-3, with TRBD2 matching over 7 bases. The CDR3 runs to 14 residues. Trimming took 4 bases from V and 1 from J; bases not matched to a gene: 2. Germline V gene data show CDR1 as MRHNA and CDR2 as SNTAGT. This chain's CDR3 is CASSVAGGTDTQYF. CDR3 in DNA: TGTGCCAGCAGTGTCGCGGGGGGCACAGATACGCAGTATTTT.

The V call is TRBV9, the J call TRBJ1-6; 10 bases are a match to TRBD1. This CDR3 contains 14 residues. Germline loops: CDR1 SGDLS, CDR2 YYNGEE. V dropped 0 bases and J dropped 9; count of bases not matched to a gene: 0. CDR3 residues: CASSVGQGASPLHF. The CDR3 DNA sequence: TGTGCCAGCAGCGTAGGACAGGGGGCTTCACCCCTCCACTTT.